These 27 T cell receptor beta chains came from one sample sequenced in a study of cytotoxic CD8 clonotypes in ibrutinib-treated CLL. Sequencing was performed with immunoSEQ multiplex PCR; in TCRdb, only in-frame clones are kept and a portion is missing. This sample has about 57,000 clones, with approximately 52% found just once. The sample consisted of PBMCs, taken after 24 months of ibrutinib treatment. These receptors came from a human donor with chronic lymphocytic leukemia.

There are a few counts of this clone. The CDR3 DNA reads as TGTGCCAGCAGCTGGGGTTCCTACGAGCAGTACTTC. Protein product: CASSWGSYEQYF. The chain is built from TRBV5-6 and TRBJ2-7; D unresolved. Germline V CDR1 and CDR2: SGHDT, YYEEEE. V was cut by 3 bases and J by 1 base, with 5 bases left in between. This CDR3 has 12 residues.

The chain recombines TRBV9 with TRBJ2-2; TRBD2 aligns across 13 bases. V lost 0 bases, J lost 5 bases, and 7 bases stayed unmatched. The CDR3 runs to 18 residues. Looked up from germline, CDR1 is SGDLS and CDR2 is YYNGEE. The CDR3 bases are TGTGCCAGCAGCGTAGGCCCCCTACTAGCGGGGGGGACCGGGGAGCTGTTTTTT. Amino acid sequence: CASSVGPLLAGGTGELFF.

In its sample, this clone was seen a few times. In DNA form, the CDR3 reads TGTGCCTGGGTCCGAAGCGGGAGCTCCTACGAGCAGTACTTC. This codes for CAWVRSGSSYEQYF. This chain links TRBV30 with TRBJ2-7, with 8 nucleotides matching TRBD2. Germline CDR1 GTSNPN, CDR2 SVGIG (reference sequence). The CDR3 contains 14 residues. V dropped 5 bases and J dropped 0; count of bases not matched to a gene: 6.

The J gene is TRBJ2-2, the V gene TRBV28; D ambiguous. CDR3 length equals 15 residues. Germline-derived CDR1 and CDR2 are MDHEN and SYDVKM. Trimming shortened V by 6 bases and J by 1 base, and 12 bases separated the two germline ends. In DNA form, the CDR3 reads TGTGCCAGCAGAAAGGGTGGGGTGAACACCGGGGAGCTGTTTTTT. Its translation is CASRKGGVNTGELFF.

This clone appeared a few times. The chain has TRBV28 and TRBJ1-3, with 7 bases aligning to TRBD1. The CDR3 extends over 13 amino acids. J gave up 4 bases and V 8 bases, and 5 bases lay outside the gene matches. Germline CDR1 reads MDHEN; CDR2 reads SYDVKM. CDR3 sequence (DNA): TGTGCCAGCCTACAGGGGAGAGGAAACACCATATATTTT. It specifies CASLQGRGNTIYF.

This clone was seen a few times. The rearrangement joins TRBV6-6 to TRBJ1-2; a weak D match, TRBD1 (6 bases). Germline values: CDR1 MNHNY, CDR2 SVGAGI (reference sequence). V shed 8 bases and J shed 3 bases, with 16 bases lying between them. The CDR3 covers 14 residues. DNA of the CDR3: TGTGCCAGCCGGAGGGACAAGACACACTATGGCTACACCTTC. It codes for CASRRDKTHYGYTF.

V and J are TRBV28 and TRBJ2-7, with TRBD1 identical over 9 bases. The V segment lost 6 bases and the J segment 2 bases; nucleotides outside the gene matches: 5. Germline assignment: CDR1 MDHEN and CDR2 SYDVKM. This CDR3 comprises 14 residues. CDR3 sequence: CASRSGTGPYEQYF. The CDR3 bases are TGTGCCAGCAGGTCCGGGACAGGGCCCTACGAGCAGTACTTC. The full variable domain, completed using reference TRBV28 and TRBJ2-7, is DVKVTQSSRYLVKRTGEKVFLECVQDMDHENMFWYRQDPGLGLRLIYFSYDVKMKEKGDIPEGYSVSREKKERFSLILESASTNQTSMYLCASRSGTGPYEQYFGPGTRLTVT.

The chain uses TRBV2 and TRBJ1-2, with D hard to call. CDR1 SNHLY and CDR2 FYNNEI come from the germline V gene. The length of the CDR3 is 15 residues. Trimming left V 2 bases short and J 1 base short, with 11 bases between. The CDR3 DNA reads as TGTGCCAGCAGTGAAACTAAGGGCATTAACTATGGCTACACCTTC. It is translated as CASSETKGINYGYTF.

The V and J genes are TRBV9 and TRBJ1-2, with a tentative D call TRBD1 (5 bases). Germline CDR1 and CDR2: SGDLS and YYNGEE. Trimming pared 1 base from V and 4 bases from J, leaving 14 bases between. This CDR3 comprises 15 residues. Here the CDR3 reads CASSVQGAGLYGYTF. The CDR3 coding sequence is TGTGCCAGCAGCGTACAGGGAGCAGGCCTCTATGGCTACACCTTC.

The chain employs TRBV4-1 and TRBJ2-4; D possibly corresponds to TRBD2 (6 bases). CDR3 size: 14 residues. The ends were cut back, 4 bases at V and 0 bases at J, with 7 bases in the middle. The V gene's germline CDR1 is MGHRA and CDR2 YSYEKL. CDR3 nucleotide sequence: TGCGCCAGCAGCCCGGGACTAGCCAAAAACATTCAGTACTTC. Translated: CASSPGLAKNIQYF.

The J gene is TRBJ1-4, the V gene TRBV7-6; the D gene is possibly TRBD1 (6 bases). This CDR3 is 15 amino acids long. V gave up 5 bases and J gave up 5 bases, with 15 bases separating them. Germline V gives CDR1 SGHVS, CDR2 FNYEAQ. CDR3 loop: CASSPRQVGNEKLFF. In nucleotides, the CDR3 is TGTGCCAGCAGCCCCCGACAGGTTGGGAATGAAAAACTGTTTTTT.

This clone was found a few times. The chain couples TRBV7-2 to TRBJ1-1; D is perhaps TRBD1 (5 bases). V shed 0 bases and J shed 0 bases, with 17 bases lying between them. Germline CDR1 is SGHTA and CDR2 is FQGNSA. The CDR3 length is 18 residues. CDR3 in amino acids: CASSLAQGPSLMNTEAFF. The CDR3 DNA is TGTGCCAGCAGCTTAGCGCAGGGACCGAGCCTGATGAACACTGAAGCTTTCTTT.

The genes are TRBV29-1 and TRBJ1-5, with a tentative D call TRBD1 (6 bases). The CDR3 length is 14 residues. Germline values: CDR1 SQVTM, CDR2 ANQGSEA. V was pared by 4 bases and J by 4 bases, with 14 bases between. CDR3 nucleotide sequence: TGCAGCGTTGCCCCGACAGGAATTAATCAGCCCCAGCATTTT. It is translated as CSVAPTGINQPQHF.

The chain couples TRBV5-4 to TRBJ1-6; 7 bases map to TRBD1. The junction had 2 bases not matched to a gene; V was cut back by 4 bases and J by 7 bases. The germline V gene encodes CDR1 SGHNT and CDR2 YYREEE (reference sequence). This CDR3 is 13 amino acids long. The CDR3 DNA is TGTGCCAGCAGCGTGACAGGGAATTCACCCCTCCACTTT. Translated, it gives CASSVTGNSPLHF. Using reference TRBV5-4 and TRBJ1-6 for the parts outside the CDR3, the full variable domain is ETGVTQSPTHLIKTRGQQVTLRCSSQSGHNTVSWYQQALGQGPQFIFQYYREEENGRGNFPPRFSGLQFPNYSSELNVNALELDDSALYLCASSVTGNSPLHFGNGTRLTVT.

This chain joins TRBV6-1 and TRBJ1-5; possibly TRBD1 for D (6 bases). V was pared by 3 bases and J by 5 bases, with 14 bases between. The CDR3 is 15 residues long. The germline gives CDR1 MNHNS, CDR2 SASEGT. The CDR3 spells CASSEFEDSYQPQHF. The CDR3 DNA follows: TGTGCCAGCAGTGAGTTCGAGGACAGCTATCAGCCCCAGCATTTT.

This chain links TRBV27 with TRBJ2-7, with D hard to call. V was cut by 10 bases and J by 2 bases, with 12 bases left in between. Germline loops: CDR1 MNHEY, CDR2 SMNVEV (reference sequence). The CDR3 consists of 12 residues. The CDR3 sequence: CATMSPPYEQYF. The DNA of the CDR3 is TGTGCCACAATGAGTCCGCCCTACGAGCAGTACTTC.

The chain couples TRBV6-5 to TRBJ1-1; no clear D gene. The V and J ends lost 5 bases and 2 bases respectively, with 9 bases between them. Germline CDR1 MNHEY, CDR2 SVGAGI. The length of the CDR3 is 13 residues. The CDR3 bases are TGTGCCAGCAGTCGACGCGTTAACACTGAAGCTTTCTTT. This translates into CASSRRVNTEAFF.

The V and J genes are TRBV5-1 and TRBJ2-3; 10 bases match TRBD1. The germline V gene encodes CDR1 SGHRS and CDR2 YFSETQ. This CDR3 contains 16 residues. V shed 4 bases and J 4 bases; nucleotides not matched to a gene: 9. The CDR3 DNA reads TGCGCCAGCAGCGAGAACGCCGGGACAGGGGCAGATACGCAGTATTTT. Its translation is CASSENAGTGADTQYF.

This clone was detected only a few times. This chain uses TRBV13 with TRBJ2-3, with a weak D call TRBD2 (5 bases). This CDR3 region has 14 residues. In germline, CDR1 is PRHDT, CDR2 FYEKMQ (reference sequence). V was clipped by 2 bases and J by 6 bases, with 12 bases between them. The CDR3 sequence: CASSLLGIRDTQYF. The CDR3 nucleotides read TGTGCCAGCAGCTTACTCGGGATCAGGGATACGCAGTATTTT.

The V and J genes are TRBV6-5 and TRBJ2-7; D might be TRBD2 (6 bases). Trimming stripped 5 bases from V and 10 bases from J, with 15 bases between. Germline V gives CDR1 MNHEY, CDR2 SVGAGI. The CDR3 runs to 12 residues. The CDR3 sequence: CASSRPGVRQYF. DNA for the CDR3: TGTGCCAGCAGTAGACCGGGAGTACGTCAGTACTTC.

The chain combines TRBV19 with TRBJ2-7, with TRBD1 as a possible D gene (6 bases). V was shortened by 1 base and J by 3 bases, with 13 bases between the two germline ends. The CDR3 runs to 15 residues. Germline V lookup: CDR1 LNHDA, CDR2 SQIVND (reference sequence). This chain's CDR3 is CASSIGAGTNYEQYF. The DNA of the CDR3 is TGTGCCAGTAGTATAGGTGCAGGGACAAACTACGAGCAGTACTTC. Complete variable domain (other parts from reference TRBV19 and TRBJ2-7): DGGITQSPKYLFRKEGQNVTLSCEQNLNHDAMYWYRQDPGQGLRLIYYSQIVNDFQKGDIAEGYSVSREKKESFPLTVTSAQKNPTAFYLCASSIGAGTNYEQYFGPGTRLTVT.

This clone occurred a few times. The chain has TRBV6-1 and TRBJ2-4; no firm D call. The CDR3 loop spans 13 amino acids. Trimming left V 4 bases short and J 0 bases short, with 4 bases between. Germline assignment: CDR1 MNHNS and CDR2 SASEGT. The chain's CDR3 is CASSVGAKNIQYF. For the CDR3, the DNA is TGTGCCAGCAGTGTAGGAGCCAAAAACATTCAGTACTTC.

The rearrangement links TRBV13 to TRBJ2-3; possibly TRBD1 for D (6 bases). V lost 5 bases, J lost 2 bases, and 14 bases lay in between. Per germline, CDR1 PRHDT and CDR2 FYEKMQ (reference sequence). This CDR3 comprises 15 residues. As DNA, the CDR3 is TGTGCCAGCAGCCTATGGACAGAAGCCACAGATACGCAGTATTTT. It encodes CASSLWTEATDTQYF.

The chain recombines TRBV14 with TRBJ2-3; TRBD1 is a possible D gene (6 bases). This CDR3 has 13 amino acids. Trimming took 3 bases from V and 6 from J, leaving 10 bases between them. Germline CDR1 reads SGHDN; CDR2 reads FVKESK. The CDR3 protein is CASSQIRGDTQYF. DNA for the CDR3: TGTGCCAGCAGCCAGATCAGGGGTGATACGCAGTATTTT.

The chain recombines TRBV18 with TRBJ2-7; D remains ambiguous. Trimming pared 3 bases from V and 4 bases from J, leaving 19 bases between. Germline V gene data show CDR1 as KGHSH and CDR2 as LQKENI. The CDR3 extends over 16 amino acids. CDR3 nucleotide sequence: TGTGCCAGCTCACCTTTTCACCGGGCCCCCCGTTACGAGCAGTACGTC. Protein sequence: CASSPFHRAPRYEQYV.

This clone appeared a few times. The rearrangement uses TRBV6-4 and TRBJ1-5; no definite D call. The germline gives CDR1 MRHNA, CDR2 SNTAGT. Trimming left V 6 bases short and J 4 bases short, with 10 bases between. This CDR3 contains 13 residues. CDR3 nucleotides: TGTGCCAGCAGCGGGCAGATTAATCAGCCCCAGCATTTT. It is translated as CASSGQINQPQHF.

This chain links TRBV19 with TRBJ2-1; D is ambiguous. With 1 base removed from V and 8 bases from J, the gap between germline ends came to 12 bases. The CDR3 totals 14 residues. The germline V gene encodes CDR1 LNHDA and CDR2 SQIVND (reference sequence). The CDR3 region has the DNA TGTGCCAGTAGTATAGGGCTAGGGCCCCATGAGCAGTTCTTC. Encoded protein: CASSIGLGPHEQFF.